A selection of T cell receptor beta chains follows, all from one sample in a study of siplizumab effects on memory and regulatory T cells. The repertoire was sequenced with immunoSEQ multiplex PCR; TCRdb's copy has only in-frame clones and lacks some. The repertoire holds more than 95,000 clones, around 94% seen once, with roughly 1.5% in the top ten. The sequencing input was non-Treg CD4+ T cells sorted from blood. The source is a human donor in good health. Each CDR3 is given without its conserved first and last residue. Fields, in order: V gene, CDR3 protein.

V gene: TRBV19; CDR3 protein: ASSRGEGRRAQPQH
V gene: TRBV27; CDR3 protein: ASSRRNWVGGNQPQH
V gene: TRBV5-1; CDR3 protein: ASRRPGTGDEQY
V gene: TRBV7-9; CDR3 protein: ASSHSGTPNTGELF
V gene: TRBV25-1; CDR3 protein: ASRRENTGELF
V gene: TRBV5-4; CDR3 protein: ASSSDSYGYT
V gene: TRBV12-5; CDR3 protein: ASAMGGARGYT
V gene: TRBV15; CDR3 protein: ATSALAGFEAF
V gene: TRBV18; CDR3 protein: ASSPPNDSEAF
V gene: TRBV4-2; CDR3 protein: ASSQGLGGYGYT
V gene: TRBV5-1; CDR3 protein: ASSPGRGGNYGYT
V gene: TRBV27; CDR3 protein: ASSPGGRGELF
V gene: TRBV5-1; CDR3 protein: ASSEQGELYGYT
V gene: TRBV5-1; CDR3 protein: ASSSTGSNIQY
V gene: TRBV15; CDR3 protein: ATSTAIGANVLT
V gene: TRBV18; CDR3 protein: ASSRGADIAF
V gene: TRBV5-1; CDR3 protein: ASSLFPAPGETQY
V gene: TRBV19; CDR3 protein: ASSGNLAKNTEAF
V gene: TRBV6-5; CDR3 protein: ASSPSITDTEAF
V gene: TRBV7-8; CDR3 protein: ASSGSGVLGQPQH
V gene: TRBV29-1; CDR3 protein: SVASIQSRANVLT
V gene: TRBV11-2; CDR3 protein: ASSLAKDSNSPLH
V gene: TRBV5-1; CDR3 protein: ASSGTVPPEKLF
V gene: TRBV11-2; CDR3 protein: ASSPIGGSNTEAF
V gene: TRBV12-5; CDR3 protein: ASGTDGLPYNEQF
V gene: TRBV19; CDR3 protein: ASISKHSGYTEAF
V gene: TRBV7-3; CDR3 protein: ASSLDLREQF
V gene: TRBV18; CDR3 protein: ASSPGSTEAF
V gene: TRBV11-3; CDR3 protein: ASSLGRTSGGAEEQF
V gene: TRBV9; CDR3 protein: ASSVEGGANEQF
V gene: TRBV27; CDR3 protein: ASSLWQEPYEQY
V gene: TRBV7-9; CDR3 protein: ASRSHPRQGTGNTIY
V gene: TRBV4-2; CDR3 protein: ASSSRMGQGARNEQF
V gene: TRBV27; CDR3 protein: ASSQILAGATDTQY
V gene: TRBV7-7; CDR3 protein: ASSLGLAGLQETQY
V gene: TRBV7-3; CDR3 protein: ASSPQGGSGYT
V gene: TRBV4-1; CDR3 protein: ASSRPGQGYEQY
V gene: TRBV5-1; CDR3 protein: ASSLGGGSSYEQY
V gene: TRBV6-5; CDR3 protein: ASSPLGGEQY
V gene: TRBV7-2; CDR3 protein: ASSFGDPWATNEKLF
V gene: TRBV6-5; CDR3 protein: ASSYSRGDTGELF
V gene: TRBV7-9; CDR3 protein: ASSPRSGYGYT
V gene: TRBV18; CDR3 protein: ASSPPTLDTQY
V gene: TRBV7-2; CDR3 protein: ASSGTSVRETQY
V gene: TRBV27; CDR3 protein: ASSFNRWVENSPLH
V gene: TRBV12-5; CDR3 protein: ASGPGDRAGSGNTIY
V gene: TRBV7-2; CDR3 protein: ASSGGQGAANIQY
V gene: TRBV7-2; CDR3 protein: ASSRGQNYGYT
V gene: TRBV6-5; CDR3 protein: ASSQGQGAYGYT
V gene: TRBV18; CDR3 protein: ASSIGQGSSYEQY
V gene: TRBV5-6; CDR3 protein: ASSLWGAQSNYEQY
V gene: TRBV19; CDR3 protein: ASSIRRGLADTEAF
V gene: TRBV5-6; CDR3 protein: ASSLHPGNGYT
V gene: TRBV5-4; CDR3 protein: ASSPFPDRGTDTQY
V gene: TRBV5-1; CDR3 protein: ASSAQGNYGYT
V gene: TRBV18; CDR3 protein: ASSPPGTGHSRGEQF